Listed below are T cell receptor beta chains from one sample, sequenced in a study of cytomegalovirus exposure and HLA in healthy donors. Here immunoSEQ multiplex PCR was the method, and the copy in TCRdb shows in-frame clones only, minus some. The sample lists approximately 260,000 clones, just over 85% occurring once. The sequenced material came from PBMCs. Receptors were obtained from a woman younger than 30 in good health and CMV-seronegative. The CDR3 runs from the conserved cysteine through the conserved F or W. A D gene is named only where the DNA matches it firmly. Part of the rows lack a size; the others show once, few, many or a class for expanded clones.

CDR3	DNA	V	D	J	size
CASSRRDAYGYTF	TGTGCCAGCAGTAGGAGGGACGCCTATGGCTACACCTTC	TRBV6-6	NA	TRBJ1-2	once
CASSQDSRGGNQPQHF	TGCGCCAGCAGCCAAGATAGCAGGGGAGGGAATCAGCCCCAGCATTTT	TRBV4-3	NA	TRBJ1-5	NA
CASSQVGRSGANVLTF	TGCGCCAGCAGCCAAGTGGGCAGGTCTGGGGCCAACGTCCTGACTTTC	TRBV4-1	NA	TRBJ2-6	NA
CASSSRDRGGTYEQYF	TGTGCCAGCAGCTCCCGTGACAGGGGGGGAACCTACGAGCAGTACTTC	TRBV7-9	TRBD1	TRBJ2-7	NA
CASSVDYPDQETQYF	TGCGCCAGCAGCGTGGACTATCCGGACCAAGAGACCCAGTACTTC	TRBV5-1	NA	TRBJ2-5	NA
CASSLEFGFMGGEQYF	TGCGCCAGCAGCTTGGAGTTCGGGTTCATGGGGGGCGAGCAGTACTTC	TRBV5-1	NA	TRBJ2-7	NA
CASSPQSAGRGETQYF	TGTGCCAGCTCACCACAGTCAGCGGGAAGGGGAGAGACCCAGTACTTC	TRBV18	TRBD2	TRBJ2-5	NA
CASSLAAGATYEQYF	TGCGCCAGCAGCTTGGCCGCAGGGGCCACCTACGAGCAGTACTTC	TRBV5-1	NA	TRBJ2-7	NA
CAIGDSTYEQYF	TGTGCCATCGGGGACAGTACCTACGAGCAGTACTTC	TRBV10-3	TRBD1	TRBJ2-7	NA
CASSYGGQGYTQYF	TGTGCCAGCAGTTACGGTGGACAGGGGTACACGCAGTATTTT	TRBV6-5	TRBD1	TRBJ2-3	once
CASSLGQGEGYGYTF	TGTGCCAGCAGTCTAGGACAGGGGGAGGGCTATGGCTACACCTTC	TRBV2	TRBD1	TRBJ1-2	NA
CASSLLSEDTQYF	TGTGCCAGCTCATTACTTAGCGAAGATACGCAGTATTTT	TRBV18	NA	TRBJ2-3	NA
CASSQDWASGRSTNEQFF	TGTGCCAGCAGCCAAGATTGGGCTAGCGGGAGATCTACAAATGAGCAGTTCTTC	TRBV5-6	TRBD2	TRBJ2-1	NA
CASSLSDRDTTIYQETQYF	TGTGCCAGCAGCTTAAGCGACCGGGACACAACGATATACCAAGAGACCCAGTACTTC	TRBV7-2	NA	TRBJ2-5	NA
CASSSRTGGLGYNEQFF	TGTGCCAGCAGCTCGCGGACAGGGGGCTTAGGTTACAATGAGCAGTTCTTC	TRBV13	TRBD1	TRBJ2-1	NA
CASSPHPQGASYEQYF	TGTGCCAGCAGCCCCCACCCACAGGGGGCCTCCTACGAGCAGTACTTC	TRBV7-2	TRBD1	TRBJ2-7	NA
CASSLYGYTF	TGTGCCAGCAGTTTATATGGCTACACCTTC	TRBV6-1	NA	TRBJ1-2	NA
CASSLSQETQYF	TGCGCCAGCAGCCTCAGCCAAGAGACCCAGTACTTC	TRBV4-1	NA	TRBJ2-5	NA
CASRAQGNSPLHF	TGTGCCAGCAGAGCTCAGGGGAATTCACCCCTCCACTTT	TRBV5-6	NA	TRBJ1-6	once
CASTRGGSGNQPQHF	TGTGCCAGCACCCGAGGCGGGTCAGGCAATCAGCCCCAGCATTTT	TRBV7-9	NA	TRBJ1-5	NA
CASSGSVPLISGANVLTF	TGTGCCAGCAGTGGCAGCGTCCCTCTTATCTCTGGGGCCAACGTCCTGACTTTC	TRBV27	NA	TRBJ2-6	NA
CASSLDQGGTGNYNEQFF	TGTGCCAGCAGCTTAGATCAAGGAGGGACAGGGAACTACAATGAGCAGTTCTTC	TRBV11-3	TRBD1	TRBJ2-1	NA
CASSFAGQGGNTIYF	TGTGCCAGCAGTTTCGCGGGACAGGGCGGAAACACCATATATTTT	TRBV27	TRBD1	TRBJ1-3	NA
CAILPRGRGKWDNSPLHF	TGTGCCATCTTACCCAGAGGCAGGGGGAAGTGGGATAATTCACCCCTCCACTTT	TRBV2	TRBD1	TRBJ1-6	NA
CASSLGGTYRYEQYF	TGTGCCAGCAGCTTGGGTGGGACTTACCGATACGAGCAGTACTTC	TRBV5-4	NA	TRBJ2-7	once
CASSPRLAENTDTQYF	TGTGCCAGCAGCCCCCGACTAGCGGAGAACACAGATACGCAGTATTTT	TRBV5-4	TRBD2	TRBJ2-3	few